This T cell receptor beta chain came from a study of T cell responses to AZD1222 COVID-19 vaccine. V lost 7 bases, J lost 8 bases, and 14 bases lay in between. Germline V lookup: CDR1 WSHSY, CDR2 SAAADI. There are 13 residues in the CDR3. Sequencing used immunoSEQ multiplex PCR; TCRdb keeps in-frame clones, though not all of them. This table has about 140,000 clones, about 92% appearing once. The starting material was peripheral blood, obtained on day 0 of MenACWY control vaccination. The rearrangement links TRBV10-2 to TRBJ1-4; D is undetermined. The clonotype was recovered from an adult in good health. CDR3 amino acids: CASNGPTGEKLFF. CDR3 coding DNA: TGCGCCAGCAACGGACCAACCGGGGAAAAACTGTTTTTT.